This T cell receptor (beta chain) originates from a study of spatial heterogeneity in lung cancer. Study findings and constraints: Expanded intratumoral alpha and beta TCR counts tracked tumor mutation counts.

Germline trimming cut 6 bases from V and 6 bases from J; bases unmatched to any gene: 10. This CDR3 is built from 15 residues. Germline V gene sequence: CDR1 DFQATT, CDR2 SNEGSKA (reference sequence). Time point denoted: sample taken at primary tumor resection. This clonotype was seen repeatedly, ten times or more. As yet, its antigen is unknown. One entry per CDR3 protein, called by TCRdb with MiXCR from the 5' RACE reads. The sample lists over 15,000 distinct CDR3 sequences; over 6.5% were seen once. The sequence was obtained from a female donor with early-stage non-small cell lung cancer. This chain links TRBV20-1 with TRBJ1-5; 11 bases line up with TRBD1. Sequencing used lung tumor tissue, obtained at surgery. For the CDR3, the DNA is TGCAGTGCACCCGGACAGGGGGCGTGGGGTCAGCCCCAGCATTTT. This gives the protein CSAPGQGAWGQPQHF.